The clone carrying this T cell receptor beta chain was seen a few times. Its specificity is unknown. TCRdb used MiXCR to reprocess the reads, holding one entry per CDR3 protein. This table holds almost 550,000 distinct CDR3 sequences, approximately 15% found once. This sample is part of a study of T cell repertoires in cytomegalovirus infection. Overall study context: Public signatures in TCR beta pointed to CMV infection and matching HLA type.

Overall study findings and caveats: HLA-C-restricted, CMV-specific TCR beta clonotypes were dominant ex vivo.

The CDR3 has 13 amino acids. V lost 3 bases to trimming and J lost 2 bases, with 7 bases between them. Germline CDR1 DFQATT, CDR2 SNEGSKA (reference sequence). Sequencing used CD8+ T cells from PBMCs. The chain recombines TRBV20-1 with TRBJ2-2; TRBD2 might be the D (6 bases). The receptor comes from a human donor in good health (CMV status not recorded). Some clones in this sample may be carry-over from other donors' samples. This CDR3 is CSARDYNTGELFF. The CDR3, as DNA: TGCAGTGCTAGGGACTACAACACCGGGGAGCTGTTTTTT.